The 31 T cell receptor beta chains reported below all come from one sample, sequenced in a study of PD-L1 blockade in urothelial cancer. Stated time point: peripheral blood 6 weeks after treatment start. Sequencing was performed with immunoSEQ multiplex PCR; in TCRdb, only in-frame clones are kept and a portion is missing. Among 30,000 or so clones listed, 70% to 90% were seen once. Here the sequenced sample was PBMCs, taken around atezolizumab (anti-PD-L1) treatment. All receptors come from an elderly man with urothelial cancer.

This clone was picked up one time. The chain joins TRBV5-5 to TRBJ1-2; D unclear. Germline V gene sequence: CDR1 SGHKS, CDR2 YYEKEE (reference sequence). The CDR3 extends over 15 amino acids. Trimming left V 5 bases short and J 0 bases short, with 14 bases between. CDR3 nucleotide sequence: TGTGCCAGCAGTAGGCAAATGGGCTCTAACTATGGCTACACCTTC. Protein sequence: CASSRQMGSNYGYTF.

This rearrangement joins TRBV27 to TRBJ1-5, with a weak D call TRBD1 (6 bases). The CDR3 is 15 amino acids. V lost 2 bases, J lost 0 bases, and 8 bases lay in between. CDR1 and CDR2 (germline): MNHEY, SMNVEV (reference sequence). The CDR3 is CASSLQGFSNQPQHF. In nucleotides, the CDR3 is TGTGCCAGCAGTTTACAGGGGTTTAGCAATCAGCCCCAGCATTTT.

This chain uses TRBV6-5 with TRBJ2-7; TRBD2 is a possible D gene (7 bases). Germline loops: CDR1 MNHEY, CDR2 SVGAGI. The V end lost 0 bases, the J end lost 6 bases, and 18 bases lay between the germline ends. The CDR3 extends over 16 amino acids. As DNA, the CDR3 is TGTGCCAGCAGTTACTCGGGGGGGCGGACCTTTGCCGAGCAGTACTTC. Translated, it gives CASSYSGGRTFAEQYF.

This clone was observed once. The V and J genes are TRBV5-1 and TRBJ2-3, with a tentative D call TRBD1 (5 bases). The ends were cut back, 2 bases at V and 0 bases at J, with 13 bases in the middle. The CDR3 spans 16 residues. Germline-derived CDR1 and CDR2 are SGHRS and YFSETQ. The CDR3 protein is CASSFGAAYSTDTQYF. CDR3 in DNA: TGCGCCAGCAGCTTTGGGGCAGCCTATAGCACAGATACGCAGTATTTT.

CDR3 protein: CASSLDRGQETQYF. The CDR3 nucleotides read TGTGCCAGCAGCCTAGACAGGGGGCAAGAGACCCAGTACTTC. The chain carries TRBV5-4 and TRBJ2-5, with TRBD1 matching over 9 bases. The germline CDR1 and CDR2 sequences are SGHNT and YYREEE (reference sequence). This CDR3 is built from 14 residues. The V gene end was trimmed by 4 bases and the J gene end by 2 bases; junction bases not matched to a gene: 3.

This chain uses TRBV19 with TRBJ1-2, with D maybe TRBD1 (6 bases). The CDR3 sequence is 15 residues long. Germline CDR1 and CDR2: LNHDA and SQIVND (reference sequence). Trimming left V 2 bases short and J 2 bases short, with 12 bases between. CDR3 residues: CASSINGGPNYGYTF. The DNA for the CDR3 is TGTGCCAGTAGTATAAATGGGGGCCCGAACTATGGCTACACCTTC.

The chain recombines TRBV6-4 with TRBJ2-7; the match to TRBD2 covers 10 bases. After removal of 2 bases from V and 6 bases from J, the junction contained 1 base not matched to a gene. CDR1 is MRHNA, CDR2 SNTAGT, per germline. The CDR3 has 13 amino acids. Written as DNA, the CDR3 is TGTGCCAGCAGTGACCGACTAGCGGGCGAGCAGTACTTC. It codes for CASSDRLAGEQYF.

The chain couples TRBV11-3 to TRBJ2-2, with D tentatively TRBD1 (5 bases). The CDR3 is 17 residues long. Germline CDR1 SGHNT, CDR2 YENEEA. The V end lost 5 bases, the J end lost 4 bases, and 20 bases lay between the germline ends. CDR3 in amino acids: CASSPPDTTVGTGELFF. The CDR3 DNA reads TGTGCCAGCAGCCCCCCGGACACTACTGTGGGCACCGGGGAGCTGTTTTTT.

V gene TRBV6-5 combines with J gene TRBJ2-7, with 7 bases identical to TRBD1. CDR1 MNHEY and CDR2 SVGAGI come from the germline V gene. V lost 1 base and J lost 4; bases outside the gene matches: 7. This CDR3 has 15 amino acids. CDR3 region: CASSYFRQGAYEQYF. The CDR3 coding sequence is TGTGCCAGCAGTTACTTTCGACAGGGTGCGTACGAGCAGTACTTC.

The count of this clone is one. CDR3 coding DNA: TGTGCCAGCAGGGAGGCAATACCGGGGATCGGCCGTGGGCAGTTCTTC. Its protein is CASREAIPGIGRGQFF. The rearrangement joins TRBV6-4 to TRBJ2-1; D might be TRBD2 (5 bases). Germline V gives CDR1 MRHNA, CDR2 SNTAGT. The CDR3 runs 16 residues. Deletions cut 6 bases from V and 12 bases from J, with 27 bases between.

The V call is TRBV5-4, the J call TRBJ2-2; the match to TRBD2 covers 7 bases. There are 15 residues in the CDR3. V dropped 4 bases and J dropped 7; count of bases not matched to a gene: 10. Germline CDR1 is SGHNT and CDR2 is YYREEE (reference sequence). This chain's CDR3 is CASSRGVAGLGELFF. CDR3 nucleotide sequence: TGTGCCAGCAGCCGCGGGGTAGCGGGTCTCGGGGAGCTGTTTTTT.

This chain uses TRBV5-1 with TRBJ1-2; TRBD1 aligns across 7 bases. The CDR3 has 12 amino acids. The V and J ends lost 4 bases and 8 bases, in that order; junction bases with no gene match: 5. The germline V gene encodes CDR1 SGHRS and CDR2 YFSETQ. The chain's CDR3 is CASSADRVGYTF. CDR3 DNA: TGCGCCAGCAGCGCAGACAGGGTCGGCTACACCTTC.

The chain employs TRBV9 and TRBJ2-7; the match to TRBD2 covers 10 bases. Germline trimming cut 7 bases from V and 1 base from J; bases unmatched to any gene: 14. The CDR3 contains 17 residues. In germline, CDR1 is SGDLS, CDR2 YYNGEE. The CDR3 DNA reads as TGTGCCAGCGAACCGGCTAGCGGGAGTCCAAATTCCTACGAGCAGTACTTC. It yields the protein CASEPASGSPNSYEQYF.

The V and J genes are TRBV9 and TRBJ2-5, with 14 bases fitting TRBD2. This CDR3 contains 15 residues. After removal of 0 bases from V and 5 bases from J, the junction contained 0 bases not matched to a gene. From germline, CDR1 is SGDLS and CDR2 YYNGEE. The CDR3 sequence is CASSVGTSGRETQYF. DNA for the CDR3: TGTGCCAGCAGCGTAGGGACTAGCGGGAGGGAGACCCAGTACTTC.

The chain combines TRBV6-5 with TRBJ2-7; 9 bases are shared with TRBD2. The trim removed 7 bases at V and 6 bases at J, leaving 4 bases unmatched. This CDR3 spans 12 amino acids. From germline, CDR1 is MNHEY and CDR2 SVGAGI. CDR3 nucleotide sequence: TGTGCCAGCACGGGACTAGCACTCGAGCAGTACTTC. Translated, it gives CASTGLALEQYF.

In this sample, this clone turned up once. V gene TRBV6-1 combines with J gene TRBJ1-1, with D perhaps matching TRBD1 (5 bases). The CDR3 extends over 14 amino acids. V gave up 6 bases and J gave up 4 bases, with 15 bases separating them. In germline, CDR1 is MNHNS, CDR2 SASEGT. The CDR3: CASSPRTISTEAFF. The CDR3 nucleotides are TGTGCCAGCAGCCCTAGGACAATCTCCACTGAAGCTTTCTTT.

The chain joins TRBV18 to TRBJ2-3; D possibly corresponds to TRBD2 (5 bases). The CDR3 length is 16 residues. CDR1 is KGHSH and CDR2 is LQKENI in the germline V gene. V lost 4 bases, J lost 0 bases, and 14 bases lay in between. CDR3 nucleotides: TGTGCCAGCTCACATCGGGATCTAGCTAGCACAGATACGCAGTATTTT. This sequence encodes CASSHRDLASTDTQYF.

CDR3 nucleotides: TGTGCCAGCAGTTACAACTTCAGGGGCATTCGAAACATTCAGTACTTC. This gives the protein CASSYNFRGIRNIQYF. V is TRBV6-5 and J is TRBJ2-4; a possible D gene is TRBD1 (6 bases). This CDR3 is 16 amino acids long. With 2 bases removed from V and 6 bases from J, the gap between germline ends came to 17 bases. Per the germline V gene, CDR1 is MNHEY and CDR2 is SVGAGI.

V and J are TRBV18 and TRBJ2-5; TRBD2 agrees at 10 bases. The junction had 7 bases not matched to a gene; V was cut back by 4 bases and J by 2 bases. The CDR3 is made up of 16 amino acids. The V gene's germline CDR1 is KGHSH and CDR2 LQKENI. The CDR3 DNA reads as TGTGCCAGCTCACTCTCGACTAGCGGGTTTCAAGAGACCCAGTACTTC. Protein product: CASSLSTSGFQETQYF.

The CDR3 is CASSLPGYEQYF. CDR3 DNA sequence: TGTGCCAGCAGTTTGCCCGGCTACGAGCAGTACTTC. V gene TRBV28 combines with J gene TRBJ2-7; D gene ambiguous. CDR1 and CDR2 (germline): MDHEN, SYDVKM. Trimming pared 3 bases from V and 3 bases from J, leaving 6 bases between. The CDR3 consists of 12 residues. Using reference TRBV28 and TRBJ2-7 for the parts outside the CDR3, the full variable domain is DVKVTQSSRYLVKRTGEKVFLECVQDMDHENMFWYRQDPGLGLRLIYFSYDVKMKEKGDIPEGYSVSREKKERFSLILESASTNQTSMYLCASSLPGYEQYFGPGTRLTVT.

The rearrangement links TRBV18 to TRBJ1-3; D remains ambiguous. There are 15 residues in the CDR3. Germline V gives CDR1 KGHSH, CDR2 LQKENI. V was trimmed by 6 bases and J by 0 bases, leaving 12 bases between them. This chain's CDR3 is CASSDWANSGNTIYF. CDR3 DNA: TGTGCCAGCTCGGATTGGGCTAACTCTGGAAACACCATATATTTT.

The chain couples TRBV7-2 to TRBJ2-2, with D tentatively TRBD2 (5 bases). Trimming removed 5 bases at V and 7 bases at J, with 20 bases between. The CDR3 consists of 16 residues. From germline, CDR1 is SGHTA and CDR2 FQGNSA. The CDR3, as DNA: TGTGCCAGCAGCACTAGGTCCCGAGGTACCCACGGGGAGCTGTTTTTT. The encoded protein is CASSTRSRGTHGELFF.

The CDR3 loop is CASSLAGRNTGELFF. The CDR3 DNA follows: TGTGCCAGCAGCTTAGCCGGGAGAAACACCGGGGAGCTGTTTTTT. The V and J genes are TRBV7-9 and TRBJ2-2, with D possibly being TRBD2 (6 bases). V lost 0 bases, J lost 2 bases, and 7 bases lay in between. Germline V gene sequence: CDR1 SEHNR, CDR2 FQNEAQ (reference sequence). CDR3 length: 15 amino acids. Filled out from reference TRBV7-9 and TRBJ2-2, the complete variable domain reads DTGVSQNPRHKITKRGQNVTFRCDPISEHNRLYWYRQTLGQGPEFLTYFQNEAQLEKSRLLSDRFSAERPKGSFSTLEIQRTEQGDSAMYLCASSLAGRNTGELFFGEGSRLTVL.

The CDR3 reads CASSLGPGDKSHGYTF. The CDR3 region has the DNA TGTGCCAGCAGCTTAGGGCCCGGGGATAAATCCCATGGCTACACCTTC. The chain uses TRBV7-9 and TRBJ1-2; unclear D gene. The V end was cut by 1 base, the J end by 6 bases, with 18 bases between. Looked up from germline, CDR1 is SEHNR and CDR2 is FQNEAQ (reference sequence). The CDR3 loop spans 16 amino acids.

The V and J genes are TRBV19 and TRBJ2-2; 8 nucleotides agree with TRBD1. V gave up 6 bases and J gave up 6 bases; unmatched junction bases: 9. The CDR3 has 15 residues. Looked up from germline, CDR1 is LNHDA and CDR2 is SQIVND (reference sequence). CDR3 in amino acids: CASRSFQQGAGELFF. The CDR3 DNA reads TGTGCCAGTAGGAGTTTCCAACAGGGGGCCGGGGAGCTGTTTTTT.

The genes are TRBV7-2 and TRBJ2-1, with TRBD2 identical over 14 bases. Germline trimming cut 1 base from V and 7 bases from J; bases unmatched to any gene: 3. This CDR3 comprises 16 residues. In germline, CDR1 is SGHTA, CDR2 FQGNSA. The CDR3 region has the DNA TGTGCCAGCAGCTTAGGAGGGACTAGCGGGAGAAATGAGCAGTTCTTC. It yields the protein CASSLGGTSGRNEQFF.

In its sample, this clone was seen a few times. This chain connects TRBV5-1 to TRBJ2-3; 8 positions agree with TRBD1. Per germline, CDR1 SGHRS and CDR2 YFSETQ. Losses at the gene ends were 3 bases for V and 5 bases for J; bases not matched to a gene: 5. There are 14 residues in the CDR3. CDR3: CASSSGQGVDTQYF. Here the CDR3 DNA reads TGCGCCAGCAGCTCTGGACAGGGTGTAGATACGCAGTATTTT.

This chain joins TRBV28 and TRBJ1-2; TRBD1 might be the D (5 bases). Per the germline V gene, CDR1 is MDHEN and CDR2 is SYDVKM. Trimming cost V 2 bases and J 5 bases, with 12 bases left between them. CDR3 length: 14 amino acids. The CDR3 DNA sequence: TGTGCCAGCAGTTTAGGCGCAGGGAAATATGGCTACACCTTC. Translated, it gives CASSLGAGKYGYTF.

V is TRBV6-1 and J is TRBJ2-3; 10 nucleotides line up with TRBD2. This CDR3 contains 15 residues. The V gene's germline CDR1 is MNHNS and CDR2 SASEGT. The junction had 5 bases not matched to a gene; V was cut back by 4 bases and J by 4 bases. For the CDR3, the DNA is TGTGCCAGCAGTGGACTAGCGGGCACGGCAGATACGCAGTATTTT. Encoded protein: CASSGLAGTADTQYF.

This chain links TRBV14 with TRBJ2-5; the match to TRBD2 covers 14 bases. The germline gives CDR1 SGHDN, CDR2 FVKESK. The ends lost 6 bases at V and 4 bases at J; junction bases unmatched: 7. The CDR3 sequence is 16 residues long. CDR3 sequence reads: CASRTSGRAVVETQYF. As DNA, the CDR3 is TGTGCCAGCAGGACTAGCGGGAGGGCCGTGGTAGAGACCCAGTACTTC. Supplemented by reference TRBV14 and TRBJ2-5, the full variable domain reads EAGVTQFPSHSVIEKGQTVTLRCDPISGHDNLYWYRRVMGKEIKFLLHFVKESKQDESGMPNNRFLAERTGGTYSTLKVQPAELEDSGVYFCASRTSGRAVVETQYFGPGTRLLVL.

The V call is TRBV30, the J call TRBJ2-7; 7 bases fit TRBD1. The J segment lost 2 bases and the V segment lost 1 base, leaving 5 bases of the junction unmatched. Germline V gene sequence: CDR1 GTSNPN, CDR2 SVGIG (reference sequence). CDR3 length equals 14 residues. The DNA of the CDR3 is TGTGCCTGGAGTGGGGGACAGTGGGCCTACGAGCAGTACTTC. Protein sequence: CAWSGGQWAYEQYF.